The rows below give T cell receptor beta chains drawn from one sample of a study of patients and donors after allogeneic stem cell transplantation. TCRdb re-called the RT-PCR reads through MiXCR, storing one row per CDR3 protein. The sample carries over 400,000 distinct CDR3 sequences, under 20% recorded once. Sample: blood, either unsorted or a sorted T cell fraction (not recorded which). These TCRs come from a human donor who was either an allogeneic HSCT recipient or a stem cell or donor lymphocyte infusion donor (not recorded which). It is not recorded whose cells these are; they may come from a transplant donor. Both conserved end residues are part of each CDR3. The D gene is left open where the match is weak. Some rows have no size entry. The others give once, few or many, or a class for an expanded clone.

V gene	D gene	J gene	clone size	CDR3 protein	CDR3 DNA
TRBV7-2	NA	TRBJ1-2	NA	CASSLGVGRGYGYTF	TGTGCCAGCAGCTTAGGGGTCGGGCGGGGATATGGCTACACCTTC
TRBV4-3	NA	TRBJ1-2	few	CASSQDVVNYGYTF	TGCGCCAGCAGCCAAGACGTGGTCAACTATGGCTACACCTTC
TRBV4-3	NA	TRBJ2-7	many	CASSQDLKSSSYEQYF	TGCGCCAGCAGCCAAGATTTGAAGAGCAGCTCCTACGAGCAGTACTTC
TRBV18	NA	TRBJ1-2	NA	CASSQGSSYGYTF	TGTGCCAGCTCGCAGGGAAGTAGCTATGGCTACACCTTC
TRBV9	NA	TRBJ2-3	NA	CASSVALGRRTDTQYF	TGTGCCAGCAGCGTAGCTTTAGGACGCCGCACAGATACGCAGTATTTT
TRBV20-1	NA	TRBJ1-4	many	CSAIPRQRGVATNEKLFF	TGCAGTGCTATCCCCCGACAGCGGGGGGTTGCAACTAATGAAAAACTGTTTTTT
TRBV12-3/TRBV12-4	NA	TRBJ2-5	NA	CAIAREVETQYF	TGTGCTATTGCCAGGGAAGTCGAGACCCAGTACTTC
TRBV10-3	TRBD2	TRBJ2-5	NA	CAISEPPGGQETQYF	TGTGCCATCAGTGAGCCCCCGGGAGGGCAAGAGACCCAGTACTTC
TRBV12-3/TRBV12-4	NA	TRBJ2-2	NA	CASSPQSGKPSNTGELFF	TGTGCCAGCAGCCCCCAATCAGGGAAACCTTCGAACACCGGGGAGCTGTTTTTT
TRBV4-3	TRBD2	TRBJ2-1	few	CASSQEPGGNNEQFF	TGCGCCAGCAGCCAAGAACCGGGGGGGAACAATGAGCAGTTCTTC
TRBV3-1	NA	TRBJ2-7	few	CASSQAAFKAYEQYF	TGTGCCAGCAGCCAAGCAGCTTTCAAAGCCTACGAGCAGTACTTC
TRBV5-1	NA	TRBJ1-1	few	CASSLATKGLLNTEAFF	TGCGCCAGCAGCTTGGCCACCAAGGGCCTGTTGAACACTGAAGCTTTCTTT
TRBV5-5	TRBD1	TRBJ2-5	NA	CASSFAGTGETQYF	TGTGCCAGCAGCTTTGCGGGGACAGGAGAGACCCAGTACTTC
TRBV6-1	NA	TRBJ1-1	NA	CASSEYWQLEAFF	TGTGCCAGCAGTGAGTATTGGCAGCTTGAAGCTTTCTTT
TRBV5-1	NA	TRBJ2-7	many	CASSLKDGLLIYEQYF	TGCGCCAGCAGCTTGAAGGATGGACTGCTGATCTACGAGCAGTACTTC
TRBV9	NA	TRBJ1-1	few	CASSVIDRTEAFF	TGTGCCAGCAGCGTTATAGACAGGACTGAAGCTTTCTTT
TRBV6-5	NA	TRBJ1-1	few	CASSYWPSRNTEAFF	TGTGCCAGCAGTTACTGGCCCTCACGTAACACTGAAGCTTTCTTT
TRBV2	NA	TRBJ2-2	NA	CASRPDYGGELFF	TGTGCCAGCAGGCCCGACTACGGCGGGGAGCTGTTTTTT
TRBV6-2/TRBV6-3	TRBD1	TRBJ2-3	few	CASKGPGQGPNTQYF	TGTGCCAGCAAAGGACCGGGACAGGGCCCAAATACGCAGTATTTT
TRBV7-3	TRBD2	TRBJ2-1	NA	CASSSSTSGYNEQFF	TGTGCCAGCAGCTCCTCGACTAGCGGTTACAATGAGCAGTTCTTC
TRBV27	TRBD1	TRBJ1-5	NA	CASSTNSGTVFSQPQHF	TGTGCCAGCAGTACCAACTCCGGGACAGTGTTTTCTCAGCCCCAGCATTTT
TRBV15	NA	TRBJ1-1	NA	CATSRETVPGWVESEAFF	TGTGCCACCAGCAGAGAAACCGTCCCGGGGTGGGTGGAATCTGAAGCTTTCTTT
TRBV7-3	NA	TRBJ2-2	NA	CASSLNQGRIPGELFF	TGTGCCAGCAGCTTAAATCAGGGACGGATCCCCGGGGAGCTGTTTTTT
TRBV3-1	TRBD2	TRBJ2-1	NA	CASSQRRGREGLSNEQFF	TGTGCCAGCAGCCAACGCAGAGGGCGGGAGGGCCTATCGAATGAGCAGTTCTTC
TRBV7-2	NA	TRBJ1-1	few	CASRRDGGTNTEAFF	TGTGCCAGCAGGCGGGACGGGGGTACGAACACTGAAGCTTTCTTT
TRBV11-1	NA	TRBJ1-2	NA	CASSPRGARPNYGYTF	TGTGCCAGCAGCCCACGAGGAGCCCGCCCGAACTATGGCTACACCTTC
TRBV25-1	TRBD2	TRBJ2-1	few	CASSEWGGGPFSEQFF	TGTGCCAGCAGTGAATGGGGGGGAGGGCCGTTTAGTGAGCAGTTCTTC
TRBV7-3	NA	TRBJ1-1	many	CASSLKGGLAFF	TGTGCCAGCAGCTTAAAGGGGGGGCTGGCTTTCTTT
TRBV3-1	TRBD2	TRBJ2-7	NA	CASSLTGGKTYEQYF	TGTGCCAGCAGCCTCACGGGAGGTAAGACCTACGAGCAGTACTTC
TRBV12-3/TRBV12-4	NA	TRBJ1-4	NA	CASSFIRAEKLFF	TGTGCCAGCAGTTTTATCAGAGCCGAAAAACTGTTTTTT
TRBV12-3/TRBV12-4	TRBD2	TRBJ2-5	NA	CASRLSGSRETQYF	TGTGCCAGCAGGCTCAGCGGGAGTCGAGAGACCCAGTACTTC
TRBV7-9	TRBD2	TRBJ2-1	few	CASRDTSGRALEQFF	TGTGCCAGCAGGGACACTAGCGGGAGGGCTCTCGAGCAGTTCTTC
TRBV7-2	NA	TRBJ2-1	few	CASSLVLGPGSSYNEQFF	TGTGCCAGCAGCTTAGTGCTCGGGCCGGGAAGCTCCTACAATGAGCAGTTCTTC
TRBV2	NA	TRBJ2-7	many	CASRSGLGTPRGEQYF	TGTGCCAGCAGGTCGGGGCTCGGGACTCCACGCGGCGAGCAGTACTTC
TRBV7-9	NA	TRBJ2-1	few	CASSPLLAYNEQFF	TGTGCCAGCAGCCCCCTTTTGGCCTACAATGAGCAGTTCTTC
TRBV5-4	NA	TRBJ2-2	once	CASSPRTQNTGELFF	TGTGCCAGCAGCCCGCGGACCCAAAACACCGGGGAGCTGTTTTTT
TRBV27	TRBD2	TRBJ2-1	NA	CASSLLSGVNEQFF	TGTGCCAGCAGTTTACTTAGCGGGGTCAATGAGCAGTTCTTC
TRBV4-1	TRBD1	TRBJ1-3	few	CASSQETGAGNTIYF	TGCGCCAGCAGCCAGGAGACAGGGGCTGGAAACACCATATATTTT
TRBV2	NA	TRBJ1-5	many	CASVRQIGIQPQHF	TGTGCCAGCGTTCGTCAGATAGGAATCCAGCCCCAGCATTTT
TRBV28	TRBD1	TRBJ2-7	few	CASSLIIGTGGYEQYF	TGTGCCAGCAGTTTGATAATCGGGACAGGGGGCTACGAGCAGTACTTC
TRBV4-2	NA	TRBJ2-4	NA	CASSQDSGQGNIQYF	TGTGCCAGCAGCCAAGATTCGGGTCAAGGCAACATTCAGTACTTC
TRBV6-2/TRBV6-3	NA	TRBJ1-5	few	CASSSQVRNQPQHF	TGTGCCAGCAGTTCACAGGTGCGCAATCAGCCCCAGCATTTT
TRBV11-3	NA	TRBJ1-1	NA	CASSLVWNTEAFF	TGTGCCAGCAGCTTAGTGTGGAACACTGAAGCTTTCTTT
TRBV4-1	NA	TRBJ1-6	many	CASSQNNSPLHF	TGCGCCAGCAGCCAAAATAATTCACCCCTCCACTTT
TRBV7-3	TRBD2	TRBJ2-5	few	CASSPSGAGKTQYF	TGTGCCAGCAGCCCTAGCGGGGCGGGGAAGACCCAGTACTTC
TRBV10-3	NA	TRBJ2-7	NA	CATLLTGTYEQYF	TGTGCCACCCTTTTAACAGGGACCTACGAGCAGTACTTC
TRBV7-9	TRBD1	TRBJ1-6	NA	CASGRTGGNSPLHF	TGTGCCAGCGGTCGGACAGGGGGAAATTCACCCCTCCACTTT
TRBV4-1	NA	TRBJ2-2	NA	CASSRLGLGTGELFF	TGCGCCAGCAGCCGCCTAGGGTTGGGCACCGGGGAGCTGTTTTTT
TRBV20-1	TRBD1	TRBJ2-2	NA	CSARDLKGQGNTGELFF	TGCAGTGCTAGAGATCTCAAGGGACAGGGGAACACCGGGGAGCTGTTTTTT
TRBV5-8	NA	TRBJ2-1	few	CASSPTGGANSYNEQFF	TGTGCCAGCAGCCCCACGGGGGGCGCGAACTCCTACAATGAGCAGTTCTTC
TRBV27	NA	TRBJ1-6	few	CASTMGVSYNSPLHF	TGTGCCAGCACCATGGGGGTCTCCTATAATTCACCCCTCCACTTT
TRBV27	NA	TRBJ2-4	few	CASSFGLAKNIQYF	TGTGCCAGCAGTTTCGGGTTAGCCAAAAACATTCAGTACTTC
TRBV12-2	NA	TRBJ2-1	NA	CASRLPRTSRDEQFF	TGTGCAAGTCGCTTACCTCGGACTAGTCGGGATGAGCAGTTCTTC
TRBV6-1	TRBD1	TRBJ1-1	few	CASIQGAHTEAFF	TGTGCCAGCATCCAGGGGGCTCACACTGAAGCTTTCTTT